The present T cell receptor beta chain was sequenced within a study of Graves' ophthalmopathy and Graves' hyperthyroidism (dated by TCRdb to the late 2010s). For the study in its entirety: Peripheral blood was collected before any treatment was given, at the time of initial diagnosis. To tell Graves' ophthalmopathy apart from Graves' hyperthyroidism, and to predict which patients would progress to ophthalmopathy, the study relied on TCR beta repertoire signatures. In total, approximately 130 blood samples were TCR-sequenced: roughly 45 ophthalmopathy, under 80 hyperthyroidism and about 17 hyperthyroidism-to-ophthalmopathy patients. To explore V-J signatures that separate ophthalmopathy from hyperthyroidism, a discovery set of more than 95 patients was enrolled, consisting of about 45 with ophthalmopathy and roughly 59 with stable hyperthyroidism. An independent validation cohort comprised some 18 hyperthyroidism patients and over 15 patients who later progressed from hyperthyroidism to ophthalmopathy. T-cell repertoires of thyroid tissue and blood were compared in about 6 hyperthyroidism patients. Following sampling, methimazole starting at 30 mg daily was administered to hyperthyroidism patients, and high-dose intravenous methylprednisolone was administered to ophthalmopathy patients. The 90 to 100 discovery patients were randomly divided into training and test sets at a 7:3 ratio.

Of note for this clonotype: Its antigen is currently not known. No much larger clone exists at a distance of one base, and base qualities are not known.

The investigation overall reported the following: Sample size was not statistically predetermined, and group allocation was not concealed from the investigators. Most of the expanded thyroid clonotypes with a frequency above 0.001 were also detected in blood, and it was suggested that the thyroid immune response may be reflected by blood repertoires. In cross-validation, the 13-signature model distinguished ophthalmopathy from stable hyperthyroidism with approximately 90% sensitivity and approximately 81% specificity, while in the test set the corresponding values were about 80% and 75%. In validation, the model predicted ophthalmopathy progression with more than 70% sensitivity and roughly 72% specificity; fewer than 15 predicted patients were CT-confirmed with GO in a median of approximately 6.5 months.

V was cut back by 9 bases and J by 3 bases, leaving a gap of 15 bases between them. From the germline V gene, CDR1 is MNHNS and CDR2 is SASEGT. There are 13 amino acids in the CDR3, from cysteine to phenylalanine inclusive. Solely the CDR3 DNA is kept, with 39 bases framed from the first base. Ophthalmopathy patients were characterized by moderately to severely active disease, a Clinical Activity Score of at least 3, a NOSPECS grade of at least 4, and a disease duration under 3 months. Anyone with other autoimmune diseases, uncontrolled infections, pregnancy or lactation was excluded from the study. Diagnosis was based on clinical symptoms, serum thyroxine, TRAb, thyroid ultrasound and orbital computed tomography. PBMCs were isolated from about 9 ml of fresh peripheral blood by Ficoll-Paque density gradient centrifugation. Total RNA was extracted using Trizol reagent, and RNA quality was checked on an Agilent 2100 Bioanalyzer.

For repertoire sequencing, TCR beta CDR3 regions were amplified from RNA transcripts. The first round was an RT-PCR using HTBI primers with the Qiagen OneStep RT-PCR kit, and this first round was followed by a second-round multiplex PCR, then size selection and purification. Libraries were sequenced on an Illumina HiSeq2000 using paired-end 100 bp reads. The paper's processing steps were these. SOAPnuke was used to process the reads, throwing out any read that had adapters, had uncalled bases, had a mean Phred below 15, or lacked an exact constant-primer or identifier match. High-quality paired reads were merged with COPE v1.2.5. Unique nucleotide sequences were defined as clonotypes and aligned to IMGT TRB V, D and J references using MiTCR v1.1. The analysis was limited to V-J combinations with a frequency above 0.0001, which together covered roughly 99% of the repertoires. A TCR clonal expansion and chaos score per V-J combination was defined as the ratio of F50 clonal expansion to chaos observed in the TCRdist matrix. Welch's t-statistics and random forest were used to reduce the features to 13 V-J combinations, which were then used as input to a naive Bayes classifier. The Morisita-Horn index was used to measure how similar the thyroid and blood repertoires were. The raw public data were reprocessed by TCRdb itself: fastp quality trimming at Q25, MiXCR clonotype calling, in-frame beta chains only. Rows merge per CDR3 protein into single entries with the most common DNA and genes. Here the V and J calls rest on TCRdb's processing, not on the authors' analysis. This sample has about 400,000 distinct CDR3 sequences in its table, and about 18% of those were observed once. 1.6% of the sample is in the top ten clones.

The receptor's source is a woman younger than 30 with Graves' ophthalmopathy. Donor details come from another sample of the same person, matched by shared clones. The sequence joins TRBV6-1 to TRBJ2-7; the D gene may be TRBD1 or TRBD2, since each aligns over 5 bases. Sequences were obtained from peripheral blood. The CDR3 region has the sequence CASWGTEIYEQYF. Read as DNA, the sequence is TGTGCCAGTTGGGGGACGGAGATCTACGAGCAGTACTTC.